This entry concerns a single TCR beta chain. Per the germline V gene, CDR1 is GTSNPN and CDR2 is SVGIG (reference sequence). V dropped 3 bases and J dropped 8 bases, with 16 bases sitting between them. CDR3 size: 13 residues. These data originate in a study of cytomegalovirus exposure and HLA in healthy donors. Primers for the PCR totalled 60 Vbeta and 13 Jbeta. TCRdb's copy holds only in-frame clones and misses some; the assay was immunoSEQ multiplex PCR. This repertoire includes under 200,000 clones. Sequencing input: PBMCs. The rearrangement joins TRBV30 to TRBJ1-2, with D possibly matching TRBD1 (5 bases). This TCR came from a man in his thirties or forties in good health and CMV-seronegative. This CDR3 reads CAWSTQGRVGYTF. The CDR3 DNA sequence: TGTGCCTGGAGCACCCAGGGTCGGGTAGGCTACACCTTC.